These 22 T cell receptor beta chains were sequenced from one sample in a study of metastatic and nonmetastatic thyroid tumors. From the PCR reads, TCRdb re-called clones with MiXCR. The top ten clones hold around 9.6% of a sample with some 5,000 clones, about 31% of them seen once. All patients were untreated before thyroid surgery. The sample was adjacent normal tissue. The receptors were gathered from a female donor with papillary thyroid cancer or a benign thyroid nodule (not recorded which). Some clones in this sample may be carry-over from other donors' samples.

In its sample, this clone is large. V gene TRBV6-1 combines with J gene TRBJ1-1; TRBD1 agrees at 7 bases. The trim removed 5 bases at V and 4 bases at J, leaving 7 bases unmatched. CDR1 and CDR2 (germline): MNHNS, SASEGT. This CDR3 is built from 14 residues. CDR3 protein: CASSFLQGSTEAFF. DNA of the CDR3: TGTGCCAGCAGTTTCTTACAGGGGTCCACTGAAGCTTTCTTT.

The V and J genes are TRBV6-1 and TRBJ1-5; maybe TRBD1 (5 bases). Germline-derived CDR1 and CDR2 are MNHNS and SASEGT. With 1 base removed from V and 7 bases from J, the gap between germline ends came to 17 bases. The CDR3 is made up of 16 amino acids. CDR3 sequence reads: CASSEGKGTFRQPQHF. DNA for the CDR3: TGTGCCAGCAGTGAAGGAAAAGGGACCTTTAGACAGCCCCAGCATTTT.

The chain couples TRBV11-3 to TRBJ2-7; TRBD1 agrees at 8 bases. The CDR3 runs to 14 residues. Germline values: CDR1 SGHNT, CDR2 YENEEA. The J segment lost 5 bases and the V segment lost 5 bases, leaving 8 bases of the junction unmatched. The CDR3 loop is CASSRQGTWDEQYF. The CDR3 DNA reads TGTGCCAGCAGCCGACAGGGGACCTGGGACGAGCAGTACTTC.

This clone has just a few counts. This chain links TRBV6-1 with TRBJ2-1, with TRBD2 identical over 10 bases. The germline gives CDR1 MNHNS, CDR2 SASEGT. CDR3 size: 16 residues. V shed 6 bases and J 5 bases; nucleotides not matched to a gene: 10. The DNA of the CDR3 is TGTGCCAGCAGCTCCTATGGACTAGCGGATGACAATGAGCAGTTCTTC. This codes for CASSSYGLADDNEQFF.

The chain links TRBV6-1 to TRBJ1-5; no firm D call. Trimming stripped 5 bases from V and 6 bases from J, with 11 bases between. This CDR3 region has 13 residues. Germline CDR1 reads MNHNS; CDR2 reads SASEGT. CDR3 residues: CASSSGEGQPQHF. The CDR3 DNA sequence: TGTGCCAGCAGTTCCGGTGAGGGTCAGCCCCAGCATTTT.

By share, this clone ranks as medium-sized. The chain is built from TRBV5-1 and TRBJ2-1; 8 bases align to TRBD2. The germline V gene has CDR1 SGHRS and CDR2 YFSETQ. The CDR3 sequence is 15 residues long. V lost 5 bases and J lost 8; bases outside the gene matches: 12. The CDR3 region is CASSSGTRAFDEQFF. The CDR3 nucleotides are TGCGCCAGCAGTTCAGGGACTAGGGCCTTTGATGAGCAGTTCTTC.

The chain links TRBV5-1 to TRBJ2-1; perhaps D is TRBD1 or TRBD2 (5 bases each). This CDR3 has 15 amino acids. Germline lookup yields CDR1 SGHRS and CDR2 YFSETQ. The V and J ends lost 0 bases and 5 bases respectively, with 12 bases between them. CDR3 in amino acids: CASSLVGRNNNEQFF. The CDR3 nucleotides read TGCGCCAGCAGCTTGGTGGGACGGAACAACAATGAGCAGTTCTTC.

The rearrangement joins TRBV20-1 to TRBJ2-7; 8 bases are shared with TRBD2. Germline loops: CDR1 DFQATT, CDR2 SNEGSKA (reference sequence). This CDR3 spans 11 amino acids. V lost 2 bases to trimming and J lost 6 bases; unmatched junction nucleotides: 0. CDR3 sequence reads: CSARLAGEQYF. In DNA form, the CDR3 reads TGCAGTGCTAGACTAGCGGGCGAGCAGTACTTC.

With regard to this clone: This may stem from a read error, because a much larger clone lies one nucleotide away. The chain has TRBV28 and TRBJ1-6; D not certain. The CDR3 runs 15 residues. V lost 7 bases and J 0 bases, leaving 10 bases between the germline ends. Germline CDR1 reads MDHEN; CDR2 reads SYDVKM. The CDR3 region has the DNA TGTGCCAGCAAACAACACGGCTCCTATAATTCACCCCTCCACTTT. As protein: CASKQHGSYNSPLHF.

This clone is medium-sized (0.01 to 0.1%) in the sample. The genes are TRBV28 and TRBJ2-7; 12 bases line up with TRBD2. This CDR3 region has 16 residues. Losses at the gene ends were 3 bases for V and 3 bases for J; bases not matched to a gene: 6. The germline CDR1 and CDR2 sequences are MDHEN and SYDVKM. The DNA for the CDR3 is TGTGCCAGCAGTTTGGTCGGACTAGCGGGATTCTACGAGCAGTACTTC. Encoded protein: CASSLVGLAGFYEQYF. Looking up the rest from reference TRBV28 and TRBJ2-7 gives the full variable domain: DVKVTQSSRYLVKRTGEKVFLECVQDMDHENMFWYRQDPGLGLRLIYFSYDVKMKEKGDIPEGYSVSREKKERFSLILESASTNQTSMYLCASSLVGLAGFYEQYFGPGTRLTVT.

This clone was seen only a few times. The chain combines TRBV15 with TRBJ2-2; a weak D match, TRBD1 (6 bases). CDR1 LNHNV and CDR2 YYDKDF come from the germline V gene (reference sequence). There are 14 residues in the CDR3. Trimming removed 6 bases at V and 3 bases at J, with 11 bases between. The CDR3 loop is CATRGTRYTGELFF. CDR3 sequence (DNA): TGTGCCACCAGGGGGACACGCTACACCGGGGAGCTGTTTTTT.

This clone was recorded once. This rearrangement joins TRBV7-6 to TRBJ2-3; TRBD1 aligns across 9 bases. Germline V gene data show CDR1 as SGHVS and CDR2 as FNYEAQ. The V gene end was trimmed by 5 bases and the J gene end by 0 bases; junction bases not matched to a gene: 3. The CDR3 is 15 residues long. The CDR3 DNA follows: TGTGCCAGCAGCCAGGGACAGGGAAGCACAGATACGCAGTATTTT. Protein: CASSQGQGSTDTQYF.

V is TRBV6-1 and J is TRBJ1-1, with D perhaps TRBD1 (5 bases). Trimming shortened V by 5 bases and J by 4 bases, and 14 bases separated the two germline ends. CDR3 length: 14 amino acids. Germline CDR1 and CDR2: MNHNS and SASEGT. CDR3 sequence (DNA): TGTGCCAGCAGTTTGCAGGGAAGATCCACTGAAGCTTTCTTT. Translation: CASSLQGRSTEAFF.

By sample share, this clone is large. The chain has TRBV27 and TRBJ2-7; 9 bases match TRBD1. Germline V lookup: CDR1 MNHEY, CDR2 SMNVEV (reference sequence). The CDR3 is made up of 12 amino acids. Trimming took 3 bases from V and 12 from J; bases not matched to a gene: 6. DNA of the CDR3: TGTGCCAGCAGTTTGGGACAGGGTTTGCGGTACTTC. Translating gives CASSLGQGLRYF.

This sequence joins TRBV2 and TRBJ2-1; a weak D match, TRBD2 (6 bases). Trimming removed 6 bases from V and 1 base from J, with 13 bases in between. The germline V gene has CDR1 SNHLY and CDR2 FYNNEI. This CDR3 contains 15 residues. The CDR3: CASRSSGSSYNEQFF. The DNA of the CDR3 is TGTGCCAGCAGGAGTAGCGGTTCGTCCTACAATGAGCAGTTCTTC.

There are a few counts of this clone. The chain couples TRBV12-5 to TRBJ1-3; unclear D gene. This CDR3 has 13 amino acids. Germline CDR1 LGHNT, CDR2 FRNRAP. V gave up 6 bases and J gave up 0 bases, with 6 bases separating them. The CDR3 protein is CASGRDSGNTIYF. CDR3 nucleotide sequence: TGTGCTAGTGGGAGGGACTCTGGAAACACCATATATTTT.

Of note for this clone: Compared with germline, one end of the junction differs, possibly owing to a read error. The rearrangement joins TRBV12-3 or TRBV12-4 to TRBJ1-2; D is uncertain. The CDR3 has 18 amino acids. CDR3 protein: CASSHVWVPESPYYGYTF. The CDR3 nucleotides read TGCGCCAGCAGTCACGTTTGGGTCCCGGAAAGTCCTTACTATGGCTACACCTTC.

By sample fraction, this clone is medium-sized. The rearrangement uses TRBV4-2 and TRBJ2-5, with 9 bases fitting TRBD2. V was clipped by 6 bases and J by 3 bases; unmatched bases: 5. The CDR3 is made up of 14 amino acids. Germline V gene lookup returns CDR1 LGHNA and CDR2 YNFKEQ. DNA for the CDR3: TGTGCCAGCAGGGGAGCGGGAGGAAAAGAGACCCAGTACTTC. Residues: CASRGAGGKETQYF.

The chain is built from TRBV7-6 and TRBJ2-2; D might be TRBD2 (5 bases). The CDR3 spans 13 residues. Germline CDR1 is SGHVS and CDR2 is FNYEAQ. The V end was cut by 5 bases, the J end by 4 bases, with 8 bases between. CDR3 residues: CASSPEVTGELFF. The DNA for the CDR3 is TGTGCCAGCAGCCCGGAGGTCACCGGGGAGCTGTTTTTT.

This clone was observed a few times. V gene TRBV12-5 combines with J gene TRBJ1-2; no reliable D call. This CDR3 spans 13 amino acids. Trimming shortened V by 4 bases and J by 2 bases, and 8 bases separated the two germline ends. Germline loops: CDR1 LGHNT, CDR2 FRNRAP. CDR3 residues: CASGSPENYGYTF. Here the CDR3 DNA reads TGTGCTAGTGGTTCTCCCGAAAACTATGGCTACACCTTC.

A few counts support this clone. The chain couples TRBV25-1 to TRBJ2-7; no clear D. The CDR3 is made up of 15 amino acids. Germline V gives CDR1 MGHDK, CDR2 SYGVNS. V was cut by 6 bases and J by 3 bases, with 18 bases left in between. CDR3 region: CASSQFPAMNYEQYF. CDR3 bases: TGTGCCAGCAGCCAATTCCCGGCCATGAACTACGAGCAGTACTTC.

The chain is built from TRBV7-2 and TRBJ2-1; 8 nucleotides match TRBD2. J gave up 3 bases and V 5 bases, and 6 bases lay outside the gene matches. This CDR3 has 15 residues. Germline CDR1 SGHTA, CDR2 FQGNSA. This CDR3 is CASSAGTSVYNEQFF. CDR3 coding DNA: TGTGCCAGCAGCGCCGGGACTAGTGTCTACAATGAGCAGTTCTTC.